Listed below are T cell receptor beta chains from one sample, sequenced in a study of blood T cell repertoires in COVID-19. Clones were read by immunoSEQ multiplex PCR, and TCRdb kept only the in-frame ones, dropping some. The sample contains about 200,000 clones, about 86% of which appear only once. The sequenced sample consisted of PBMCs or T cells enriched from blood (not recorded which). The receptors here all came from a middle-aged woman with acute COVID-19. CDR3s include the opening cysteine and the closing phenylalanine or tryptophan. The D gene is left open where the match is weak. A clone size is listed for some rows: how often the clone was seen (once, few, many), or a class if it is expanded.

>few|TRBJ2-7|TRBD2|TRBV11-2
CASSLRREIDEQYF
TGTGCCAGCAGCTTGCGGCGGGAGATTGACGAGCAGTACTTC
>NA|TRBJ2-7|NA|TRBV7-2
CASSLGDRNTYEQYF
TGTGCCAGCAGCTTGGGAGACAGGAATACCTACGAGCAGTACTTC
>NA|TRBJ1-2|TRBD1|TRBV13
CASSAGQGSYGYTF
TGTGCCAGCAGCGCCGGACAGGGAAGCTATGGCTACACCTTC
>NA|TRBJ1-5|NA|TRBV28
CASRLGVEGNQPQHF
TGTGCCAGCAGACTCGGGGTGGAGGGCAATCAGCCCCAGCATTTT
>NA|TRBJ2-5|TRBD1|TRBV24-1
CATSDPGQGRETQYF
TGTGCCACCAGTGACCCGGGACAGGGGAGAGAGACCCAGTACTTC
>NA|TRBJ2-1|TRBD1|TRBV5-1
CASSLGPLGTGNNEQFF
TGCGCCAGCAGCTTGGGGCCCCTCGGGACAGGGAACAATGAGCAGTTCTTC
>NA|TRBJ1-2|NA|TRBV5-1
CASSLAPTSTYGYTF
TGCGCCAGCAGCTTGGCCCCGACATCTACTTATGGCTACACCTTC
>NA|TRBJ1-4|TRBD1|TRBV7-9
CASSPRQGNEKLFF
TGTGCCAGCAGCCCGAGACAGGGTAATGAAAAACTGTTTTTT
>NA|TRBJ1-1|NA|TRBV5-1
CASSVFGQVNTEAFF
TGCGCCAGCAGCGTGTTTGGACAAGTGAACACTGAAGCTTTCTTT
>NA|TRBJ2-1|TRBD2|TRBV2
CASLGLGGNEQFF
TGTGCCAGCCTGGGACTAGGGGGCAATGAGCAGTTCTTC
>NA|TRBJ2-1|NA|TRBV5-1
CASSLALLDEQFF
TGCGCCAGCAGCTTGGCATTACTGGATGAGCAGTTCTTC
>once|TRBJ2-4|NA|TRBV5-6
CASSLARPGVAKNIQYF
TGTGCCAGCAGCTTGGCCAGGCCAGGGGTGGCCAAAAACATTCAGTACTTC
>NA|TRBJ2-7|NA|TRBV28
CASSLALPYLEQYF
TGTGCCAGCAGTTTAGCTCTCCCCTATCTCGAGCAGTACTTC
>NA|TRBJ2-7|NA|TRBV7-6
CASSIMTGYEQYF
TGTGCCAGCAGCATTATGACGGGGTACGAGCAGTACTTC
>NA|TRBJ1-2|TRBD1|TRBV28
CASSLADRGRVGGYTF
TGTGCCAGCAGTTTAGCGGACAGGGGTCGAGTTGGGGGCTACACCTTC
>NA|TRBJ1-1|TRBD1|TRBV29-1
CSVETGTGNTEAFF
TGCAGCGTAGAAACCGGGACAGGGAACACTGAAGCTTTCTTT
>NA|TRBJ2-5|TRBD1|TRBV24-1
CATSDLGQGRETQYF
TGTGCCACCAGTGATCTCGGACAGGGGCGAGAGACCCAGTACTTC
>NA|TRBJ1-6|NA|TRBV19
CASRGLNDSPLHF
TGTGCCAGTAGAGGACTCAATGATTCACCCCTCCACTTT
>NA|TRBJ1-5|NA|TRBV28
CASRYSNQPQHF
TGTGCCAGCAGATATAGCAATCAGCCCCAGCATTTT
>NA|TRBJ2-7|TRBD1|TRBV6-5
CASRPGQGFSEQYF
TGTGCCAGCAGACCGGGACAGGGATTTTCCGAGCAGTACTTC
>NA|TRBJ1-1|TRBD1|TRBV27
CASGQGGHTEAFF
TGTGCCAGCGGACAGGGGGGTCACACTGAAGCTTTCTTT
>NA|TRBJ1-5|TRBD1|TRBV4-2
CASSHLTGGSQPQHF
TGTGCCAGCAGCCACTTGACAGGGGGTAGTCAGCCCCAGCATTTT
>NA|TRBJ1-2|NA|TRBV9
CASSSDRTGYTF
TGTGCCAGCAGCTCCGACAGGACGGGCTACACCTTC
>many|TRBJ1-1|NA|TRBV25-1
CASSEYGREAFF
TGTGCCAGCAGTGAATATGGCAGGGAAGCTTTCTTT
>NA|TRBJ2-5|TRBD2|TRBV6-1
CASSEGAGREGATQYF
TGTGCCAGCAGTGAAGGCGCTGGGCGGGAGGGAGCGACCCAGTACTTC
>NA|TRBJ2-2|TRBD1|TRBV4-2
CASRVGQPNTGELFF
TGTGCCAGCAGAGTGGGACAGCCGAACACCGGGGAGCTGTTTTTT
>NA|TRBJ2-7|NA|TRBV28
CASSTVGRLSYEQYF
TGTGCCAGCAGTACGGTGGGGCGGTTGTCGTACGAGCAGTACTTC
>few|TRBJ2-3|TRBD1|TRBV6-6
CASRRPGTATDTQYF
TGTGCCAGCAGACGCCCCGGGACAGCCACAGATACGCAGTATTTT
>NA|TRBJ2-7|TRBD2|TRBV3-1/TRBV3-2
CASSHQAGEQYF
TGTGCCAGCAGCCACCAAGCGGGAGAGCAGTACTTC
>NA|TRBJ1-2|NA|TRBV28
CASSPGGMGGYTF
TGTGCCAGCAGTCCGGGGGGAATGGGTGGCTACACCTTC
>NA|TRBJ2-7|NA|TRBV12-3/TRBV12-4
CVSSFGSSYEQYF
TGTGTCAGCAGTTTCGGGAGCTCCTACGAGCAGTACTTC
>NA|TRBJ2-5|TRBD2|TRBV5-1
CASSSKAGVRETQYF
TGCGCCAGCAGCTCCAAAGCGGGAGTTCGTGAGACCCAGTACTTC
>NA|TRBJ2-2|NA|TRBV3-1/TRBV3-2
CASSPGSRTGELFF
TGTGCCAGCAGCCCTGGGTCCAGGACCGGGGAGCTGTTTTTT
>NA|TRBJ2-2|TRBD2|TRBV5-1
CASSLSSREGTGELFF
TGCGCCAGCAGTCTTTCCTCCAGGGAGGGCACCGGGGAGCTGTTTTTT
>NA|TRBJ2-6|NA|TRBV5-8
CASSLKLGARLSGANVLTF
TGTGCCAGCAGCTTGAAGTTGGGGGCCCGCCTCTCTGGGGCCAACGTCCTGACTTTC
>NA|TRBJ1-4|NA|TRBV24-1
CATSDYRGGSEKLFF
TGTGCCACCAGTGACTACCGGGGAGGAAGCGAAAAACTGTTTTTT
>NA|TRBJ1-1|NA|TRBV5-4
CASSFAGANTEAFF
TGTGCCAGCTCCTTCGCGGGGGCGAACACTGAAGCTTTCTTT
>NA|TRBJ2-1|TRBD2|TRBV11-2
CASRVAGGGNEQFF
TGTGCCAGCAGGGTAGCGGGAGGAGGGAATGAGCAGTTCTTC
>NA|TRBJ2-1|TRBD2|TRBV7-7
CASSVRVDSGSINEQFF
TGTGCCAGCAGCGTAAGGGTCGATAGCGGGAGTATCAATGAGCAGTTCTTC
>NA|TRBJ1-2|NA|TRBV28
CASSHYLADGYTF
TGTGCCAGCAGTCATTATTTAGCCGATGGCTACACCTTC
>NA|TRBJ1-3|NA|TRBV28
CASSLQGTYSGNTIYF
TGTGCCAGCAGTTTACAGGGCACTTACTCTGGAAACACCATATATTTT
>few|TRBJ2-7|NA|TRBV7-9
CASSLQGYEQYF
TGTGCCAGCAGCCTACAGGGCTACGAGCAGTACTTC
>NA|TRBJ1-1|TRBD1|TRBV6-4
CASSLSGQGGTEAFF
TGTGCCAGCAGTCTGAGCGGACAGGGGGGCACTGAAGCTTTCTTT
>NA|TRBJ2-6|NA|TRBV18
CASQGTTTLFGANVLTF
TGTGCCAGCCAAGGGACAACGACCTTGTTTGGGGCCAACGTCCTGACTTTC
>NA|TRBJ2-1|NA|TRBV28
CASSRGRDNEQFF
TGTGCCAGTAGCCGGGGTCGAGACAATGAGCAGTTCTTC
>NA|TRBJ2-1|TRBD1|TRBV19
CASSIGQGEWDYNEQFF
TGTGCCAGTAGTATCGGACAGGGGGAGTGGGACTACAATGAGCAGTTCTTC
>few|TRBJ2-3|NA|TRBV9
CASSVATGDTQYF
TGTGCCAGCAGCGTAGCTACAGGGGATACGCAGTATTTT
>NA|TRBJ2-5|NA|TRBV18
CASSSPESKETQYF
TGTGCCAGCTCATCTCCGGAGAGCAAAGAGACCCAGTACTTC
>NA|TRBJ2-7|NA|TRBV7-6
CASSFQGRKDEQYF
TGTGCCAGCAGCTTCCAGGGGAGAAAGGACGAGCAGTACTTC